Sequencing of this TCR beta chain was carried out in a study of vaccination and CD4 T cells after COVID-19. Documented treatment: approximately nine-day PBMC culture with coronavirus spike peptide pools or control peptides (ViraFEST assay). In regard to this clonotype: Its target is unknown.

The Oncomine TCR Beta short-read assay was what sequenced the DNA obtained from cultured CD4+ T cells. TCRdb reprocessed the PCR reads via MiXCR and lists one record per CDR3 protein. The sample consists of over 20,000 distinct CDR3 sequences, roughly 45% of them appearing once. In germline, CDR1 is SGHTA, CDR2 FQGNSA. After removal of 2 bases from V and 4 bases from J, the junction contained 6 bases not matched to a gene. This CDR3 is built from 15 residues. The rearrangement links TRBV7-2 to TRBJ2-7; 9 positions match TRBD1. The source of this sequence is a human donor who had recovered from COVID-19. Sequenced material: CD4+ T cells from blood, cultured in vitro. The CDR3: CASSLKGQGGYEQYF. The CDR3, as DNA: TGTGCCAGCAGCTTAAAGGGACAGGGAGGGTACGAGCAGTACTTC.